These 25 T cell receptor beta chains were all obtained from the same sample, sequenced in a study of cytomegalovirus exposure and HLA in healthy donors. The study ran its PCR with 60 Vbeta and 13 Jbeta primers. Assay: immunoSEQ multiplex PCR; the TCRdb copy retains only in-frame clones and omits some. The data show 150,000 to 200,000 clones, 82% seen once. The material sequenced was PBMCs. These receptors were obtained from a woman aged 18-29 years in good health and CMV-seronegative.

This clone has just a few counts. V usage is TRBV4-3 and J usage is TRBJ1-1, with D possibly being TRBD1 (6 bases). The CDR3 extends over 16 amino acids. Trimming removed 0 bases from V and 7 bases from J, with 18 bases in between. In germline, CDR1 is LGHNA, CDR2 YSLEER. CDR3 in DNA: TGCGCCAGCAGCCAAGACGGGGACACCGGGCGGAGTGAAGCTTTCTTT. It specifies CASSQDGDTGRSEAFF.

The V call is TRBV29-1, the J call TRBJ2-1; TRBD2 matches 10 bases. V lost 6 bases to trimming and J lost 9 bases; unmatched junction nucleotides: 17. The CDR3 has 16 amino acids. Germline CDR1 reads SQVTM; CDR2 reads ANQGSEA. The CDR3 bases are TGCAGCGTGGGGGGGGGTCTAGCGGGAGAGGTCGGTGAGCAGTTCTTC. It codes for CSVGGGLAGEVGEQFF.

This clone occurred a few times. This chain joins TRBV27 and TRBJ1-1; tentative D call: TRBD1 (5 bases). V was clipped by 4 bases and J by 3 bases, with 9 bases between them. The length of the CDR3 is 13 residues. Germline-derived CDR1 and CDR2 are MNHEY and SMNVEV (reference sequence). The CDR3: CASSYRGDTEAFF. The CDR3 DNA sequence: TGTGCCAGCAGTTACCGGGGGGACACTGAAGCTTTCTTT.

This clone is a singleton in its sample. V is TRBV28 and J is TRBJ2-1; TRBD2 matches at 12 bases. Trimming cost V 5 bases and J 10 bases; bases outside gene matches: 15. Germline CDR1 MDHEN, CDR2 SYDVKM. The CDR3 has 17 residues. DNA for the CDR3: TGTGCCAGCAGTGCCCCCGTTGGACTAGCGGGATATAGGGAGCAGTTCTTC. Protein sequence: CASSAPVGLAGYREQFF.

Only one count was recorded for this clone. The gene calls are TRBV10-1 and TRBJ2-3, with 12 bases fitting TRBD2. The ends lost 2 bases at V and 3 bases at J; junction bases unmatched: 0. Germline assignment: CDR1 WNHNN and CDR2 SYGVQD (reference sequence). The CDR3 loop spans 15 amino acids. The DNA of the CDR3 is TGCGCCAGCAGTGAGGGGACTAGCGGGACAGATACGCAGTATTTT. This sequence encodes CASSEGTSGTDTQYF.

This clone was detected once. The chain combines TRBV28 with TRBJ2-7; D possibly corresponds to TRBD2 (7 bases). CDR1 MDHEN and CDR2 SYDVKM come from the germline V gene. The V end was cut by 2 bases, the J end by 2 bases, with 16 bases between. The CDR3 is 16 residues long. The CDR3 DNA sequence: TGTGCCAGCAGTTTAAAACCGGGGGGCCGCACCTACGAGCAGTACTTC. Protein: CASSLKPGGRTYEQYF.

On this clone: Its ends do not fully match the called genes, so a read error is possible. This chain uses TRBV7-9 with TRBJ1-1; 7 positions agree with TRBD1. Germline V lookup: CDR1 SEHNR, CDR2 FQNEAQ (reference sequence). The CDR3 sequence is 15 residues long. CDR3 coding DNA: TGTTCCAGCAGTCTGAACAGGGGCTTGAACACTGAAGCTTTCTTT. It codes for CSSSLNRGLNTEAFF.

V and J are TRBV27 and TRBJ2-5; D possibly corresponds to TRBD2 (5 bases). This CDR3 comprises 14 residues. The germline gives CDR1 MNHEY, CDR2 SMNVEV (reference sequence). With 5 bases removed from V and 0 bases from J, the gap between germline ends came to 10 bases. CDR3 sequence (DNA): TGTGCCAGCAGTGCGCGGAGGTACCAAGAGACCCAGTACTTC. Translating gives CASSARRYQETQYF.

This sequence joins TRBV19 and TRBJ1-5, with D possibly TRBD1 on 6 matching bases. Germline loops: CDR1 LNHDA, CDR2 SQIVND (reference sequence). V gave up 5 bases and J gave up 3 bases, with 8 bases separating them. The CDR3 runs 13 residues. CDR3 region: CASSQGFNQPQHF. The DNA for the CDR3 is TGTGCCAGTAGTCAGGGGTTCAATCAGCCCCAGCATTTT.

V is TRBV27 and J is TRBJ2-3; 9 nucleotides line up with TRBD2. CDR1 MNHEY and CDR2 SMNVEV come from the germline V gene (reference sequence). CDR3 length equals 16 residues. J gave up 1 base and V 5 bases, and 7 bases lay outside the gene matches. CDR3 nucleotide sequence: TGTGCCAGCAGTACCCCCTCTAGCGGGGGCACAGATACGCAGTATTTT. It codes for CASSTPSSGGTDTQYF.

CDR3 DNA sequence: TGTGCCAGCAGCTTATCCAGGACGGGACAGGTTGCAGAGACCCAGTACTTC. This encodes CASSLSRTGQVAETQYF. The rearrangement uses TRBV5-5 and TRBJ2-5, with 8 bases fitting TRBD1. J gave up 4 bases and V 2 bases, and 13 bases lay outside the gene matches. Looked up from germline, CDR1 is SGHKS and CDR2 is YYEKEE (reference sequence). CDR3 length equals 17 residues.

The rearrangement uses TRBV4-2 and TRBJ2-2; D perhaps matches TRBD2 (5 bases). Trimming took 0 bases from V and 4 from J, leaving 15 bases between them. There are 17 residues in the CDR3. Per the germline V gene, CDR1 is LGHNA and CDR2 is YNFKEQ. CDR3 amino acids: CASSQDKAAESTGELFF. In DNA, the CDR3 is TGTGCCAGCAGCCAAGATAAGGCAGCGGAGTCCACCGGGGAGCTGTTTTTT.

With regard to this clone: The same CDR3 can be traced to other DNA sequences in this sample. The chain is built from TRBV7-8 and TRBJ1-4; D unresolved. The CDR3 loop spans 16 amino acids. Germline V lookup: CDR1 SGHVS, CDR2 FQNEAQ. V lost 3 bases and J 0 bases, leaving 11 bases between the germline ends. This CDR3 is CASSFSFSATNEKLFF. The CDR3 DNA is TGTGCCAGCAGCTTCTCCTTCTCCGCAACTAATGAAAAACTGTTTTTT.

Details on this clone: This sample also contains other DNA sequences that code for the same CDR3. The rearrangement joins TRBV27 to TRBJ1-3, with a possible D match to TRBD1 (5 bases). This CDR3 comprises 14 residues. Per germline, CDR1 MNHEY and CDR2 SMNVEV (reference sequence). Trimming cost V 2 bases and J 4 bases, with 9 bases left between them. The CDR3 sequence: CASSLQGSGNTIYF. DNA of the CDR3: TGTGCCAGCAGTTTACAGGGTTCAGGAAACACCATATATTTT.

The chain joins TRBV18 to TRBJ1-2; no clear D. The CDR3 length is 13 residues. Germline loops: CDR1 KGHSH, CDR2 LQKENI. Trimming left V 3 bases short and J 5 bases short, with 10 bases between. The CDR3 protein is CASSPAEKYGYTF. The CDR3 DNA follows: TGTGCCAGCTCACCTGCGGAAAAGTATGGCTACACCTTC.

A single count supports this clone. The chain uses TRBV27 and TRBJ1-6, with no clear D. V was trimmed by 6 bases and J by 0 bases, leaving 15 bases between them. CDR3 length: 17 residues. Germline V CDR1 and CDR2: MNHEY, SMNVEV (reference sequence). As DNA, the CDR3 is TGTGCCAGCAGCCTAAGCCGAGGTAGCTCCTATAATTCACCCCTCCACTTT. Amino acid sequence: CASSLSRGSSYNSPLHF.

The chain has TRBV6-5 and TRBJ2-7, with 7 nucleotides matching TRBD2. Germline V gene data show CDR1 as MNHEY and CDR2 as SVGAGI. The CDR3 is 13 amino acids. J lost 2 bases, V lost 7 bases, and 5 bases had no gene match. The CDR3 region has the DNA TGTGCCAGCACCCTGGGGAGGGCCTACGAGCAGTACGTC. Translating gives CASTLGRAYEQYV.

This clone is a singleton in its sample. The genes are TRBV5-5 and TRBJ1-4, with a possible D match to TRBD1 (6 bases). The V and J ends lost 0 bases and 0 bases respectively, with 12 bases between them. Germline CDR1 is SGHKS and CDR2 is YYEKEE (reference sequence). The CDR3 runs 17 residues. CDR3 residues: CASSLEGVLTTNEKLFF. In DNA form, the CDR3 reads TGTGCCAGCAGCTTGGAGGGGGTCCTCACAACTAATGAAAAACTGTTTTTT.

The chain combines TRBV12-5 with TRBJ2-1; 9 bases align to TRBD2. The V gene end was trimmed by 0 bases and the J gene end by 7 bases; junction bases not matched to a gene: 16. The CDR3 is 19 amino acids. Germline V gene lookup returns CDR1 LGHNT and CDR2 FRNRAP. The CDR3 here is CASGLVPLGGGRGSNEQFF. The CDR3 region has the DNA TGTGCTAGTGGTTTGGTCCCGTTAGGCGGCGGGAGGGGGAGTAATGAGCAGTTCTTC. Full variable domain (outside the CDR3, taken from reference TRBV12-5 and TRBJ2-1): DARVTQTPRHKVTEMGQEVTMRCQPILGHNTVFWYRQTMMQGLELLAYFRNRAPLDDSGMPKDRFSAEMPDATLATLKIQPSEPRDSAVYFCASGLVPLGGGRGSNEQFFGPGTRLTVL.

V usage is TRBV11-3 and J usage is TRBJ2-5; 8 bases agree with TRBD2. The closer fit of TRBJ2-7 to the DNA end suggests the J call may be wrong. Germline V gives CDR1 SGHNT, CDR2 YENEEA. The CDR3 has 15 amino acids. The CDR3 here is CASSRKSGRDYEQYF. The CDR3 nucleotides are TGTGCCAGCAGCCGAAAAAGCGGGAGAGACTACGAGCAGTACTTC.

This chain uses TRBV6-5 with TRBJ2-1; 7 bases agree with TRBD2. Looked up from germline, CDR1 is MNHEY and CDR2 is SVGAGI. V dropped 2 bases and J dropped 15; count of bases not matched to a gene: 4. The length of the CDR3 is 11 residues. The CDR3 sequence: CASSYPREAFF. The CDR3 DNA follows: TGTGCCAGCAGTTACCCACGGGAGGCGTTCTTC.

J is TRBJ2-5 and V is TRBV7-2; 9 bases are shared with TRBD2. The length of the CDR3 is 16 residues. CDR1 is SGHTA and CDR2 is FQGNSA in the germline V gene. After removal of 2 bases from V and 4 bases from J, the junction contained 8 bases not matched to a gene. Written as DNA, the CDR3 is TGTGCCAGCAGCTTATCGGCGGGAGGGCCATTAGAGACCCAGTACTTC. Translated: CASSLSAGGPLETQYF.

The CDR3 loop is CASSLGQGEAYGYTF. The CDR3 DNA sequence: TGTGCCAGCAGCTTAGGTCAGGGGGAGGCCTATGGCTACACCTTC. This chain uses TRBV7-8 with TRBJ1-2; 7 nucleotides agree with TRBD1. Germline-derived CDR1 and CDR2 are SGHVS and FQNEAQ. J lost 4 bases, V lost 1 base, and 6 bases had no gene match. The CDR3 has 15 amino acids.

In its sample, this clone was seen once. CDR3 protein: CASSGGGLAGYNEQFF. DNA of the CDR3: TGTGCCAGCAGCGGCGGGGGGCTAGCGGGCTACAATGAGCAGTTCTTC. The chain recombines TRBV7-2 with TRBJ2-1, with TRBD2 matching over 8 bases. Germline loops: CDR1 SGHTA, CDR2 FQGNSA. Trimming took 5 bases from V and 3 from J; bases not matched to a gene: 9. The CDR3 covers 16 residues.

This sequence joins TRBV27 and TRBJ2-1, with D perhaps matching TRBD1 (5 bases). V lost 5 bases and J 3 bases, leaving 8 bases between the germline ends. Per germline, CDR1 MNHEY and CDR2 SMNVEV (reference sequence). The CDR3 consists of 13 residues. The CDR3, as DNA: TGTGCCAGCAGTATTGGACACTACAATGAGCAGTTCTTC. This encodes CASSIGHYNEQFF.